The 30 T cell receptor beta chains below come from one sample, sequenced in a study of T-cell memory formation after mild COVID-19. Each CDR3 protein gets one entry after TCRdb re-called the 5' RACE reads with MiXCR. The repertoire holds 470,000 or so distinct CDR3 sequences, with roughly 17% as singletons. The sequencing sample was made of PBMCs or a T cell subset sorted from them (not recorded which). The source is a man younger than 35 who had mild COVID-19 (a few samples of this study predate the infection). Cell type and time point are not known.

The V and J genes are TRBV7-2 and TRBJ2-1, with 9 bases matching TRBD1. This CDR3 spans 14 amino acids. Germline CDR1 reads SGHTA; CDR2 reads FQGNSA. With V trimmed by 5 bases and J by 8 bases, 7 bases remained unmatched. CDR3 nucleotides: TGTGCCAGCAGCATCCAACAGGGGGCGTATGAGCAGTTCTTC. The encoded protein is CASSIQQGAYEQFF.

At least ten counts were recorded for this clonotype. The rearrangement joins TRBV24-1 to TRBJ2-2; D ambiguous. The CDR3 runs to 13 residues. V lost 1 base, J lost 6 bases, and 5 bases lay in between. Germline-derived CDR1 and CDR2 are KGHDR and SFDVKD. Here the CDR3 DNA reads TGTGCCACCAGTGATTTCGGTGCCGGGGAGCTGTTTTTT. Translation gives CATSDFGAGELFF.

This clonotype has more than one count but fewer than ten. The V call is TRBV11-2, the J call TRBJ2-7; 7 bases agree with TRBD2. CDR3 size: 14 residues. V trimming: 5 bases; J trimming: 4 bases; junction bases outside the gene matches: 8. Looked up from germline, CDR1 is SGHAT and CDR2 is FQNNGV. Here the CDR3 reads CASSAQGGPYEQYF. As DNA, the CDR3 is TGTGCCAGCAGCGCCCAGGGAGGGCCATACGAGCAGTACTTC.

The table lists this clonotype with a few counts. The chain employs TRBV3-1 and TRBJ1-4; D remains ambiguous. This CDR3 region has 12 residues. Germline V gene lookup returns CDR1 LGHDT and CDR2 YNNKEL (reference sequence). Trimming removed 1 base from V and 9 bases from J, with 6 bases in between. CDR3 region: CASSQGEQKLFF. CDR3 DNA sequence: TGTGCCAGCAGCCAAGGGGAGCAAAAACTGTTTTTT.

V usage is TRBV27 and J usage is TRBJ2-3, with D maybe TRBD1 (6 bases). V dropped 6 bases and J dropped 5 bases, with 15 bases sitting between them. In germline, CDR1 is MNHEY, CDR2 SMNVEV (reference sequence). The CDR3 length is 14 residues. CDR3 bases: TGTGCCAGCAGCCCGGGACACCTAGGAGATACGCAGTATTTT. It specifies CASSPGHLGDTQYF.

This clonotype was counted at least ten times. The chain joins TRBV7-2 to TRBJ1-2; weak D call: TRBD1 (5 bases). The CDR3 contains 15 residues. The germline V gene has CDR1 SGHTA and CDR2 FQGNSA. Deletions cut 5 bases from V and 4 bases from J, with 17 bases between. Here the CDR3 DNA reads TGTGCCAGCAGCAAGATGGGGCAGAACCTCTATGGCTACACCTTC. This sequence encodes CASSKMGQNLYGYTF.

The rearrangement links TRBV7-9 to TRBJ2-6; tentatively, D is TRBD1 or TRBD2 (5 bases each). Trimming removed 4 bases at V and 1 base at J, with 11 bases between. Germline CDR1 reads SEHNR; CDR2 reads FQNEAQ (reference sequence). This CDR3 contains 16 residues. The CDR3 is CASSYGARSGANVLTF. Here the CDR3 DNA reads TGTGCCAGCAGCTACGGGGCCAGGTCTGGGGCCAACGTCCTGACTTTC.

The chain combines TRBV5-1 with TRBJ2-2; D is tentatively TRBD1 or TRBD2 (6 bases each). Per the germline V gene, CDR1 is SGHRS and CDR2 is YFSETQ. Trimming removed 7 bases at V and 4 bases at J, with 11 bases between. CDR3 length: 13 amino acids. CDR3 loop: CASVKGGTGELFF. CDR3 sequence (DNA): TGCGCCAGCGTCAAGGGGGGCACCGGGGAGCTGTTTTTT.

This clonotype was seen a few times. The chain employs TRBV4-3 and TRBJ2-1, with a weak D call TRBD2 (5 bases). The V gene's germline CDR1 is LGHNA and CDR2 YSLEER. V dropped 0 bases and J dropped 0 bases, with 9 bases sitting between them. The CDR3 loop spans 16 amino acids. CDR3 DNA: TGCGCCAGCAGCCAAGATTTGACTATCTCCTACAATGAGCAGTTCTTC. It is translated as CASSQDLTISYNEQFF.

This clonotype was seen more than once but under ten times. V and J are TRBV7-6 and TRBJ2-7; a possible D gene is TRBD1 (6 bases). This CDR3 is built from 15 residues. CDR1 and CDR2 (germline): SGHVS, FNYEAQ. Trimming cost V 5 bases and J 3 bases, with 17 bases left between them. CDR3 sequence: CASSPARDTFYEQYF. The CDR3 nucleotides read TGTGCCAGCAGCCCGGCCCGGGACACCTTCTACGAGCAGTACTTC.

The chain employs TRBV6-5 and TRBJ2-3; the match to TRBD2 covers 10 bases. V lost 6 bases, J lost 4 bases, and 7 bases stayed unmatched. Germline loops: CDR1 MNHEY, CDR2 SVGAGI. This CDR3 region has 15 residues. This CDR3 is CASSPLAGAADTQYF. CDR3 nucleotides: TGTGCCAGCAGCCCCCTAGCGGGGGCCGCAGATACGCAGTATTTT.

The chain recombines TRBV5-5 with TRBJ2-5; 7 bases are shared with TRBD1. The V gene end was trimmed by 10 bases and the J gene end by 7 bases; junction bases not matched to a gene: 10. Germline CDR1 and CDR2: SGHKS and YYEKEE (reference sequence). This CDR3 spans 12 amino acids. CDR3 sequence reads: CASNRGEGTQYF. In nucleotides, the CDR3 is TGTGCCTCCAACAGGGGCGAAGGGACCCAGTACTTC.

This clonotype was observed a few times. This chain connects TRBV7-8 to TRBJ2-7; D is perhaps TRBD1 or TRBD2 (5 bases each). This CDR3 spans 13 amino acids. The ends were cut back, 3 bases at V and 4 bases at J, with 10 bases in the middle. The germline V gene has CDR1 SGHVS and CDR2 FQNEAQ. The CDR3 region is CASSLGESYEQYF. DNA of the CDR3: TGTGCCAGCAGCTTGGGGGAATCATACGAGCAGTACTTC. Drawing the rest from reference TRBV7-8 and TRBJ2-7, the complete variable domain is GAGVSQSPRYKVAKRGQDVALRCDPISGHVSLFWYQQALGQGPEFLTYFQNEAQLDKSGLPSDRFFAERPEGSVSTLKIQRTQQEDSAVYLCASSLGESYEQYFGPGTRLTVT.

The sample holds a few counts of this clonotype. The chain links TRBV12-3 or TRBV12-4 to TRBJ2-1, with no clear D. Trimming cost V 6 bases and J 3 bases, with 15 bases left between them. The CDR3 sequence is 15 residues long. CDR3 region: CASSVADGGYNEQFF. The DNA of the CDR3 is TGTGCCAGCAGCGTGGCTGACGGTGGCTACAATGAGCAGTTCTTC.

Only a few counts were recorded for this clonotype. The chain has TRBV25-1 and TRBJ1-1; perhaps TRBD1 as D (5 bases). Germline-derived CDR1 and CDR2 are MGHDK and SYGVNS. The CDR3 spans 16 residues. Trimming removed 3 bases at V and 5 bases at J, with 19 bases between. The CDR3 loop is CASSDPGTPTRTEAFF. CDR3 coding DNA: TGTGCCAGCAGTGACCCCGGGACTCCTACGCGTACTGAAGCTTTCTTT.

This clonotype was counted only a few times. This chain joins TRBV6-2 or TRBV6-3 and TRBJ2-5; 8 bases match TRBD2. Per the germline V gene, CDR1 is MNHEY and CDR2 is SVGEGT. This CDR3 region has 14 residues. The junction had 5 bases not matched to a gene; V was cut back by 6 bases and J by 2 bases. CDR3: CASSNGGGQETQYF. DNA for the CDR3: TGTGCCAGCAGCAACGGGGGGGGTCAAGAGACCCAGTACTTC.

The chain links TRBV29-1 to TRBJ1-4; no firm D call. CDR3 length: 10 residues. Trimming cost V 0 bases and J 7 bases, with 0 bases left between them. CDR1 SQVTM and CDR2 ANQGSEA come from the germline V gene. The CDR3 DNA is TGCAGCGTTGAAGATGAAAAACTGTTTTTT. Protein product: CSVEDEKLFF.

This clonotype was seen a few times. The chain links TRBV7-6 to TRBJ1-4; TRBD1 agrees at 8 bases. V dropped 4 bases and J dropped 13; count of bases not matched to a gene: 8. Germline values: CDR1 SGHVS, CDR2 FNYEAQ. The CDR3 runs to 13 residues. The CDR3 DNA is TGTGCCAGCAGCTCAACGGACAGGGTCAGACTGTTTTTT. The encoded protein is CASSSTDRVRLFF.

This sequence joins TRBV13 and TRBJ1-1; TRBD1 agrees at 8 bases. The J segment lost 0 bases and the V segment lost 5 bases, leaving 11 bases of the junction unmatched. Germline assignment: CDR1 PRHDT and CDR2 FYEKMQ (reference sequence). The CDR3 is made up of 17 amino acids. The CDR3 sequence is CASSLPHRGIMNTEAFF. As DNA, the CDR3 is TGTGCCAGCAGCCTGCCCCACAGGGGGATCATGAACACTGAAGCTTTCTTT. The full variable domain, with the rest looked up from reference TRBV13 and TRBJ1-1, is AAGVIQSPRHLIKEKRETATLKCYPIPRHDTVYWYQQGPGQDPQFLISFYEKMQSDKGSIPDRFSAQQFSDYHSELNMSSLELGDSALYFCASSLPHRGIMNTEAFFGQGTRLTVV.

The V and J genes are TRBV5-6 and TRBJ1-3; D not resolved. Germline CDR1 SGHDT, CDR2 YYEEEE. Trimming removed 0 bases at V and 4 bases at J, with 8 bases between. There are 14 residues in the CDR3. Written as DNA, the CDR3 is TGTGCCAGCAGCTTGGGGGCAGGAGGAAACACCATATATTTT. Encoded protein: CASSLGAGGNTIYF.

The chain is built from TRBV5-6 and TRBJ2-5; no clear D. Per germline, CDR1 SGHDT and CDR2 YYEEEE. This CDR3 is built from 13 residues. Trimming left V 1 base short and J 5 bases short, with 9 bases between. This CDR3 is CASSLPVVETQYF. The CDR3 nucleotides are TGTGCCAGCAGCTTGCCAGTCGTGGAGACCCAGTACTTC.

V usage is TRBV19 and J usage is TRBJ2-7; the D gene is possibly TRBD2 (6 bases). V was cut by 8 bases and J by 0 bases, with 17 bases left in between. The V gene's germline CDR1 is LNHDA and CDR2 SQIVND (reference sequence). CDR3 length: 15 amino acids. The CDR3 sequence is CASPGRGASSYEQYF. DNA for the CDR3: TGTGCCAGTCCCGGTCGCGGGGCGAGCTCCTACGAGCAGTACTTC.

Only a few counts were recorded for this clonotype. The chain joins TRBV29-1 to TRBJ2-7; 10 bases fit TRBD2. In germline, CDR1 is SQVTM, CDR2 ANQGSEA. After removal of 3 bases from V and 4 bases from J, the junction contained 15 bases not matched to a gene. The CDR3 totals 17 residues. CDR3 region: CSVDGSGGALGSYEQYF. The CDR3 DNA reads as TGCAGCGTTGACGGCAGCGGGGGGGCCCTGGGCTCTTACGAGCAGTACTTC.

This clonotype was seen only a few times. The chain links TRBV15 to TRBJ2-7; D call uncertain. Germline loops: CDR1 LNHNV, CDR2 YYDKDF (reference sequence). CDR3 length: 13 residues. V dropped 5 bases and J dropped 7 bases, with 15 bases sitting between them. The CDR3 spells CATSPGTGGEQYF. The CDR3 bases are TGTGCCACCAGCCCCGGTACGGGTGGGGAGCAGTACTTC. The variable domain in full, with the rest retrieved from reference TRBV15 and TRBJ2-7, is DAMVIQNPRYQVTQFGKPVTLSCSQTLNHNVMYWYQQKSSQAPKLLFHYYDKDFNNEADTPDNFQSRRPNTSFCFLDIRSPGLGDTAMYLCATSPGTGGEQYFGPGTRLTVT.

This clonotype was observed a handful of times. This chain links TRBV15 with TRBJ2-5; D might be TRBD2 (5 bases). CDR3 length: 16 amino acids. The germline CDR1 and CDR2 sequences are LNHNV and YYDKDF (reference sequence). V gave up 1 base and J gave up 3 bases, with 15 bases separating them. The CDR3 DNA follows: TGTGCCACCAGCAGAGGGACGAGCGGTTCAAAAGAGACCCAGTACTTC. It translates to CATSRGTSGSKETQYF.

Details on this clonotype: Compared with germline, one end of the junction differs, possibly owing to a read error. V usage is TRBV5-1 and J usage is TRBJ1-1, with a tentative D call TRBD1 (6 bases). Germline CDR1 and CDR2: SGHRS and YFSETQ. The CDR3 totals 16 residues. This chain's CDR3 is CASSLWVGTSRTQDIF. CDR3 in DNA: TGCGCCAGCAGCTTGTGGGTAGGGACATCCCGCACCCAAGACATCTTT.

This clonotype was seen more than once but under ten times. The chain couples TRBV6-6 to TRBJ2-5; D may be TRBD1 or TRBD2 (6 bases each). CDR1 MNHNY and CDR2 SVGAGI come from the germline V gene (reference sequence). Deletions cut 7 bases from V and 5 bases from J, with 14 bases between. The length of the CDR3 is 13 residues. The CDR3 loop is CASNVQGLETQYF. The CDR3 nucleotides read TGTGCCAGCAACGTACAGGGACTTGAGACCCAGTACTTC.

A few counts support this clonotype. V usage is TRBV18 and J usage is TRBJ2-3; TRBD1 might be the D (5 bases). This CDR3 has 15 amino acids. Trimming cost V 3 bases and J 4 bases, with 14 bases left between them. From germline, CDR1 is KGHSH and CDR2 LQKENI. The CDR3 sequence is CASSPYTSGSDTQYF. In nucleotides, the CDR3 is TGTGCCAGCTCACCGTACACTTCAGGGTCAGATACGCAGTATTTT.

CDR3 coding DNA: TGCGCCAGCAGCTTGCAGACTAGCGGAGACCCGAACACCGGGGAGCTGTTTTTT. Translation: CASSLQTSGDPNTGELFF. This chain connects TRBV5-1 to TRBJ2-2; 9 bases map to TRBD2. Germline values: CDR1 SGHRS, CDR2 YFSETQ. V lost 1 base, J lost 0 bases, and 7 bases stayed unmatched. The CDR3 runs to 18 residues.

CDR3 sequence reads: CAISARQTGQETQYF. CDR3 coding DNA: TGTGCCATCAGTGCGAGACAGACCGGACAAGAGACCCAGTACTTC. The V call is TRBV10-3, the J call TRBJ2-5, with a possible D match to TRBD1 (5 bases). This CDR3 is 15 amino acids long. Germline values: CDR1 ENHRY, CDR2 SYGVKD. Trimming took off 4 bases at V and 2 bases at J, with 14 bases between the two ends.